The 18 T cell receptor beta chains below come from one sample, sequenced in a study of OX40 agonist ivuxolimab in advanced cancers. Sequencing was performed with immunoSEQ multiplex PCR; in TCRdb, only in-frame clones are kept and a portion is missing. Among tens of thousands of clones, 65% to 85% were seen once, and the ten largest hold 9.5% to 15%. The sequencing here drew on CD4+ or CD8+ T cells sorted from blood, taken in a trial of the OX40 agonist ivuxolimab. The receptors shown here come from an adult with an advanced solid tumor such as melanoma, head and neck, liver or kidney cancer.

This rearrangement joins TRBV18 to TRBJ1-5, with 7 bases fitting TRBD1. The germline gives CDR1 KGHSH, CDR2 LQKENI. The junction had 1 base not matched to a gene; V was cut back by 2 bases and J by 6 bases. This CDR3 has 13 amino acids. CDR3 sequence reads: CASSPDRAQPQHF. CDR3 nucleotide sequence: TGTGCCAGCTCACCAGACAGGGCTCAGCCCCAGCATTTT.

The chain carries TRBV19 and TRBJ2-1, with a possible D match to TRBD1 (8 bases). V lost 9 bases to trimming and J lost 7 bases, with 16 bases between them. The germline CDR1 and CDR2 sequences are LNHDA and SQIVND (reference sequence). The CDR3 runs 13 residues. CDR3 nucleotides: TGTGCCAGCCGTGGACAGGGAGGGAATGAGCAGTTCTTC. As protein: CASRGQGGNEQFF.

The chain uses TRBV2 and TRBJ1-2, with 10 nucleotides matching TRBD1. This CDR3 has 12 residues. Germline V gives CDR1 SNHLY, CDR2 FYNNEI. Trimming took 7 bases from V and 10 from J; bases not matched to a gene: 6. The CDR3, as DNA: TGTGCCAGCATGACAGGGGGCAGGGACTACACCTTC. Amino acids: CASMTGGRDYTF.

The V call is TRBV28, the J call TRBJ1-2, with 8 bases that match TRBD1. Losses at the gene ends were 3 bases for V and 5 bases for J; bases not matched to a gene: 2. CDR1 is MDHEN, CDR2 SYDVKM, per germline. The CDR3 runs 13 residues. In DNA, the CDR3 is TGTGCCAGCAGTTTGCAGGGGGCGTATGGCTACACCTTC. The encoded protein is CASSLQGAYGYTF.

The chain links TRBV6-1 to TRBJ2-3, with D perhaps TRBD2 (6 bases). V dropped 1 base and J dropped 2 bases, with 13 bases sitting between them. From germline, CDR1 is MNHNS and CDR2 SASEGT. The CDR3 has 16 amino acids. The CDR3: CASSEVLAGTTDTQYF. The CDR3 nucleotides are TGTGCCAGCAGTGAAGTTCTCGCGGGGACCACAGATACGCAGTATTTT.

The chain has TRBV5-8 and TRBJ2-7; 8 nucleotides match TRBD1. Looked up from germline, CDR1 is SGHTS and CDR2 is YDEGEE. With V trimmed by 0 bases and J by 5 bases, 4 bases remained unmatched. This CDR3 contains 14 residues. CDR3 in amino acids: CASSLGQGADEQYF. CDR3 nucleotides: TGTGCCAGCAGCTTGGGGCAGGGGGCGGACGAGCAGTACTTC.

The chain combines TRBV4-1 with TRBJ2-1; no clear D gene. Germline CDR1 and CDR2: MGHRA and YSYEKL. The CDR3 consists of 15 residues. V was shortened by 1 base and J by 7 bases, with 14 bases between the two germline ends. CDR3 amino acids: CASSQAPGLGNEQFF. CDR3 DNA sequence: TGCGCCAGCAGCCAAGCCCCCGGGTTGGGGAATGAGCAGTTCTTC.

A single count supports this clone. The V gene is TRBV28, the J gene TRBJ2-7, with D hard to call. Trimming removed 10 bases at V and 2 bases at J, with 15 bases between. Per the germline V gene, CDR1 is MDHEN and CDR2 is SYDVKM. The CDR3 length is 13 residues. CDR3 DNA sequence: TGTGCCACCACCGGGCAGGCCCCCTACGAGCAGTACGTC. As protein: CATTGQAPYEQYV.

The chain employs TRBV2 and TRBJ1-4; D is ambiguous. Germline CDR1 is SNHLY and CDR2 is FYNNEI. V gave up 4 bases and J gave up 7 bases, with 4 bases separating them. The length of the CDR3 is 11 residues. The CDR3 region is CASSVFEKLFF. The CDR3 nucleotides are TGTGCCAGCAGTGTATTTGAAAAACTGTTTTTT. The whole variable domain, remainder taken from reference TRBV2 and TRBJ1-4, is EPEVTQTPSHQVTQMGQEVILRCVPISNHLYFYWYRQILGQKVEFLVSFYNNEISEKSEIFDDQFSVERPDGSNFTLKIRSTKLEDSAMYFCASSVFEKLFFGSGTQLSVL.

The V call is TRBV30, the J call TRBJ2-1; 9 bases match TRBD2. The CDR3 runs 19 residues. Germline V gene sequence: CDR1 GTSNPN, CDR2 SVGIG (reference sequence). V was clipped by 1 base and J by 6 bases; unmatched bases: 19. CDR3 bases: TGTGCCTGGAGTGGTGTGAGTGGGGTAGCGGGAGTCTTAAGCAATGAGCAGTTCTTC. Encoded protein: CAWSGVSGVAGVLSNEQFF.

This clone has a handful of counts. The rearrangement links TRBV6-5 to TRBJ2-7; the match to TRBD1 covers 9 bases. V shed 6 bases, J shed 0 bases, and the junction held 6 bases outside the gene matches. CDR1 MNHEY and CDR2 SVGAGI come from the germline V gene. CDR3 length equals 15 residues. CDR3 residues: CASSPGQGYSYEQYV. The CDR3 nucleotides read TGTGCCAGCAGCCCGGGACAGGGCTACTCCTACGAGCAGTACGTC.

The CDR3 nucleotides are TGTGCCAGCAGCGTAGGATTGGGGCTAAGGACTAGCGGGAACAATGAGCAGTTCTTC. This translates into CASSVGLGLRTSGNNEQFF. The chain couples TRBV9 to TRBJ2-1, with 12 bases matching TRBD2. V shed 0 bases and J 5 bases; nucleotides not matched to a gene: 12. This CDR3 is built from 19 residues. The germline CDR1 and CDR2 sequences are SGDLS and YYNGEE.

The chain combines TRBV5-6 with TRBJ2-1; 8 nucleotides line up with TRBD2. From germline, CDR1 is SGHDT and CDR2 YYEEEE. With 4 bases clipped from V and 1 base from J, the junction kept 16 bases outside the gene matches. The CDR3 runs 19 residues. CDR3 sequence (DNA): TGTGCCAGCAGCCTGGGGTCTAGCGGGCGACGTCTTTCCTACAATGAGCAGTTCTTC. Translation gives CASSLGSSGRRLSYNEQFF. The full variable domain, with the rest looked up from reference TRBV5-6 and TRBJ2-1, is DAGVTQSPTHLIKTRGQQVTLRCSPKSGHDTVSWYQQALGQGPQFIFQYYEEEERQRGNFPDRFSGHQFPNYSSELNVNALLLGDSALYLCASSLGSSGRRLSYNEQFFGPGTRLTVL.

The V call is TRBV19, the J call TRBJ1-1; a weak D match, TRBD1 (6 bases). The length of the CDR3 is 14 residues. The V gene's germline CDR1 is LNHDA and CDR2 SQIVND (reference sequence). Trimming took off 7 bases at V and 6 bases at J, with 18 bases between the two ends. CDR3 loop: CASKSGGDGAEAFF. The CDR3, as DNA: TGTGCCAGTAAATCGGGGGGCGATGGGGCTGAAGCTTTCTTT. The variable domain in full, completed from reference TRBV19 and TRBJ1-1, reads DGGITQSPKYLFRKEGQNVTLSCEQNLNHDAMYWYRQDPGQGLRLIYYSQIVNDFQKGDIAEGYSVSREKKESFPLTVTSAQKNPTAFYLCASKSGGDGAEAFFGQGTRLTVV.

The V call is TRBV2, the J call TRBJ1-6; no reliable D call. Germline V gene data show CDR1 as SNHLY and CDR2 as FYNNEI. This CDR3 is built from 13 residues. The V end was cut by 0 bases, the J end by 10 bases, with 7 bases between. CDR3 DNA: TGTGCCAGCAGTGAAGCACAGCTATCACCCCTCCACTTT. Protein sequence: CASSEAQLSPLHF.

The V call is TRBV7-2, the J call TRBJ1-1; D is perhaps TRBD1 (5 bases). Germline V gene lookup returns CDR1 SGHTA and CDR2 FQGNSA. This CDR3 contains 18 residues. With 1 base removed from V and 4 bases from J, the gap between germline ends came to 22 bases. Written as DNA, the CDR3 is TGTGCCAGCAGCTTAGGGCCCGAGGGGCGGATCATGATCACTGAAGCTTTCTTT. Translating it yields CASSLGPEGRIMITEAFF.

The V and J genes are TRBV6-5 and TRBJ1-2; 8 bases match TRBD1. V was pared by 0 bases and J by 7 bases, with 4 bases of the junction left unmatched. This CDR3 region has 14 residues. Germline V gene sequence: CDR1 MNHEY, CDR2 SVGAGI. The chain's CDR3 is CASSYSDRVGGYTF. The CDR3 DNA sequence: TGTGCCAGCAGTTACTCGGACAGGGTCGGTGGCTACACCTTC.

The chain carries TRBV27 and TRBJ1-6; D unresolved. V lost 6 bases, J lost 5 bases, and 5 bases lay in between. Germline values: CDR1 MNHEY, CDR2 SMNVEV (reference sequence). The CDR3 extends over 12 amino acids. CDR3 sequence (DNA): TGTGCCAGCAGGGTGGATAATTCACCCCTCCACTTT. Translating gives CASRVDNSPLHF.